This T cell receptor beta chain is from a study of OX40 agonist ivuxolimab in advanced cancers. Context from the whole study: Ivuxolimab was a fully human IgG2 agonistic monoclonal antibody targeting the costimulatory receptor OX40 (CD134). Intravenous ivuxolimab was administered to patients every 2 weeks at six dose levels: 0.01, 0.1, 0.3, 1.5, 3 and 10 mg/kg. Of the approximately 50 dose-escalation patients, hepatocellular carcinoma was present in roughly 19, melanoma in some 15, renal cell carcinoma in 9 and head and neck cancer in 9. In the dose-escalation cohort, 70% to 85% of patients were male, and the mean age was about 55 years, with a range of roughly 23 to 85. Prior anti-PD-1, anti-PD-L1 or anti-CTLA-4 therapy was permitted, and 35% to 40% of dose-escalation patients had received checkpoint inhibitors. Three dose-escalation patients achieved partial responses, one with hepatocellular carcinoma and two with cutaneous melanoma. Peripheral TCRbeta sequencing was intended to test whether TCR sequence diversity was altered and clonal T-cell expansion was caused by ivuxolimab. The paper describes the monotherapy dose-escalation part (N of about 57 patients) of the phase I trial of ivuxolimab.

For sequencing of the TCRbeta CDR3 region, genomic DNA was extracted from the sorted cells. TCRbeta CDR3 regions were sequenced using the immunoSEQ Assay. TCRdb obtained this table from immuneACCESS and retained in-frame rearrangements with V and J assigned. These tables miss some clones; where compared with another copy, unresolved V genes account for less than half of the shortfall, and the remainder is unexplained. The sample data list roughly 74,000 clones, and 80% to 85% of these were observed just once. The ten largest account for approximately 2% of the sample. Broader findings and caveats from the paper: After ivuxolimab, more expanded clones were found on average in CD8+ T cells than in CD4+ T cells. At doses of 0.1 to 3.0 mg/kg, clonal expansion of both CD4+ and CD8+ blood T cells was observed from baseline to week 6. The antigen specificity of the peripheral T cells that underwent clonal expansion was not determined. Low levels of normalized T-cell clonal expansion were also seen in some patients who did not respond. Partial responders in the 0.1-3.0 mg/kg groups had among the lowest normalized peripheral clonal expansion, especially among CD8+ T cells.

CDR1 and CDR2 are read off the germline V gene as SQVTM and ANQGSEA. From V the trimming removes 7 bases and from J it removes 10 bases, while the gene matches leave 10 bases of the junction unaccounted for. Its CDR3 holds 13 amino acids, cysteine through phenylalanine. Only the CDR3 DNA stays, 39 bases, in frame from base 1. The sample holds one count of this clone. Its antigen is currently not known. No much larger clone is present one base from it, and per-base qualities are unavailable. The trial excluded patients who had a history of autoimmune disease or were on systemic immunosuppression. In every dose cohort, peripheral blood was drawn for TCR sequencing at baseline, cycle 4 day 1, and cycle 7 day 1. The samples were taken from a phase I, first-in-human, multicenter, open-label dose-escalation trial of ivuxolimab. Adults with locally advanced or metastatic head and neck squamous cell, hepatocellular, melanoma or renal cell carcinoma were enrolled in the trial. CD4+ and CD8+ T cells were sorted separately from peripheral blood before TCR sequencing.

This receptor chain uses TRBV29-1 and TRBJ2-1, with 10 bases in between that match TRBD2. The origin of this receptor is an adult with an advanced solid tumor such as melanoma, head and neck, liver or kidney cancer. Here the sequenced sample was CD4+ or CD8+ T cells sorted from blood, taken in a trial of the OX40 agonist ivuxolimab. Here the CDR3 is given as CSGFTAGGREQFF. At the DNA level, the sequence is TGCAGCGGATTCACAGCGGGGGGGCGGGAGCAGTTCTTC.